These 11 T cell receptor beta chains originate from one sample sequenced in a study of cytomegalovirus exposure and HLA in healthy donors. Vbeta (60) and Jbeta (13) primers were used in the PCR. Sequenced by immunoSEQ multiplex PCR; TCRdb stores in-frame clones only, minus some. Of 120,000 or so clones in the sample, roughly a tenth were seen once. The sample comprised PBMCs. The source is a woman aged 18-29 years in good health and CMV-seropositive.

This clone was found a few times. This chain uses TRBV7-6 with TRBJ1-2; 7 nucleotides line up with TRBD1. Germline assignment: CDR1 SGHVS and CDR2 FNYEAQ. The CDR3 totals 14 residues. Losses at the gene ends were 6 bases for V and 6 bases for J; bases not matched to a gene: 10. The DNA of the CDR3 is TGTGCCAGCAGTCAAAGGGGGCAGGGGGATGGCTACACCTTC. Translating gives CASSQRGQGDGYTF.

The rearrangement joins TRBV2 to TRBJ1-5; no clear D gene. Trimming pared 4 bases from V and 0 bases from J, leaving 7 bases between. Germline V gives CDR1 SNHLY, CDR2 FYNNEI. The CDR3 totals 14 residues. CDR3 protein: CASSGGSSNQPQHF. The CDR3, as DNA: TGTGCCAGCAGTGGCGGTAGTAGCAATCAGCCCCAGCATTTT.

This clone was seen a handful of times. The V gene is TRBV7-3, the J gene TRBJ2-7, with 8 bases aligning to TRBD1. V dropped 5 bases and J dropped 9; count of bases not matched to a gene: 6. The CDR3 runs to 12 residues. CDR1 is SGHTA and CDR2 is FQGTGA in the germline V gene. DNA of the CDR3: TGTGCCAGCAGCATCGGACAGGGCTCGCAGTACTTC. This encodes CASSIGQGSQYF. The full variable domain, in which reference TRBV7-3 and TRBJ2-7 provide the parts outside the CDR3, is GAGVSQTPSNKVTEKGKYVELRCDPISGHTALYWYRQSLGQGPEFLIYFQGTGAADDSGLPNDRFFAVRPEGSVSTLKIQRTERGDSAVYLCASSIGQGSQYFGPGTRLTVT.

In its sample, this clone was seen a few times. The chain has TRBV10-3 and TRBJ1-4, with TRBD1 identical over 8 bases. The CDR3 runs 15 residues. Per the germline V gene, CDR1 is ENHRY and CDR2 is SYGVKD. Trimming took 2 bases from V and 8 from J; bases not matched to a gene: 7. For the CDR3, the DNA is TGTGCCATCAGTGAGGACAGGGGATCGCCGGAAAAACTGTTTTTT. Translation gives CAISEDRGSPEKLFF.

V gene TRBV6-6 combines with J gene TRBJ1-1, with no clear D. V shed 2 bases and J shed 1 base, with 14 bases lying between them. Germline V gene data show CDR1 as MNHNY and CDR2 as SVGAGI (reference sequence). The CDR3 consists of 16 residues. The CDR3 coding sequence is TGTGCCAGCAGTTACGGGAGGTTGGGAAAGAACACTGAAGCTTTCTTT. Translation: CASSYGRLGKNTEAFF.

This chain links TRBV11-2 with TRBJ2-7, with TRBD2 identical over 10 bases. The CDR3 covers 16 residues. Germline CDR1 reads SGHAT; CDR2 reads FQNNGV. J gave up 2 bases and V 5 bases, and 9 bases lay outside the gene matches. The CDR3 nucleotides are TGTGCCAGCAGCGGACGGACTAGCGGCTTCCCCTACGAGCAGTACTTC. Its protein is CASSGRTSGFPYEQYF. The variable domain in full, completed from reference TRBV11-2 and TRBJ2-7, reads EAGVAQSPRYKIIEKRQSVAFWCNPISGHATLYWYQQILGQGPKLLIQFQNNGVVDDSQLPKDRFSAERLKGVDSTLKIQPAKLEDSAVYLCASSGRTSGFPYEQYFGPGTRLTVT.

This clone was seen more than once but under ten times. The V gene is TRBV28, the J gene TRBJ2-7; the match to TRBD1 covers 10 bases. CDR3 length equals 19 residues. Germline V gives CDR1 MDHEN, CDR2 SYDVKM. The trim removed 9 bases at V and 2 bases at J, leaving 22 bases unmatched. CDR3 in DNA: TGTGCCAGTTTGGTGTCGACAGGGGGCGAAGATGGCCGAACCTACGAGCAGTACTTC. Its protein product is CASLVSTGGEDGRTYEQYF.

This clone has a handful of counts. The chain combines TRBV10-3 with TRBJ2-1; D is possibly TRBD1 (6 bases). V shed 9 bases and J shed 5 bases, with 8 bases lying between them. Germline loops: CDR1 ENHRY, CDR2 SYGVKD. The CDR3 is 11 residues long. Written as DNA, the CDR3 is TGTGCCATAGGACAGAACAATGAGCAGTTCTTC. As protein: CAIGQNNEQFF.

Here the CDR3 reads CASSFYLGTGAYEQYF. The DNA of the CDR3 is TGTGCCAGCAGCTTCTATTTAGGGACAGGGGCCTACGAGCAGTACTTC. The J gene is TRBJ2-7, the V gene TRBV5-5; 10 nucleotides align to TRBD1. Looked up from germline, CDR1 is SGHKS and CDR2 is YYEKEE (reference sequence). Unmatched junction bases numbered 7, after V lost 2 bases and J lost 2 bases. The CDR3 has 16 amino acids.

This clone was found a few times. The V gene is TRBV7-3, the J gene TRBJ2-7; 9 bases agree with TRBD2. The CDR3 is 15 residues long. J was trimmed by 1 base and V by 2 bases; bases with no gene match: 3. The germline V gene has CDR1 SGHTA and CDR2 FQGTGA. The CDR3 loop is CASSLGLASSYEQYF. The CDR3 region has the DNA TGTGCCAGCAGCTTAGGACTAGCGAGTTCCTACGAGCAGTACTTC.

This clone has just a few counts. The chain employs TRBV6-1 and TRBJ2-7; D call uncertain. The germline V gene has CDR1 MNHNS and CDR2 SASEGT. The CDR3 runs 14 residues. The ends were cut back, 0 bases at V and 3 bases at J, with 9 bases in the middle. In nucleotides, the CDR3 is TGTGCCAGCAGTGAAGCTCAAATAGTCTACGAGCAGTACTTC. It is translated as CASSEAQIVYEQYF.